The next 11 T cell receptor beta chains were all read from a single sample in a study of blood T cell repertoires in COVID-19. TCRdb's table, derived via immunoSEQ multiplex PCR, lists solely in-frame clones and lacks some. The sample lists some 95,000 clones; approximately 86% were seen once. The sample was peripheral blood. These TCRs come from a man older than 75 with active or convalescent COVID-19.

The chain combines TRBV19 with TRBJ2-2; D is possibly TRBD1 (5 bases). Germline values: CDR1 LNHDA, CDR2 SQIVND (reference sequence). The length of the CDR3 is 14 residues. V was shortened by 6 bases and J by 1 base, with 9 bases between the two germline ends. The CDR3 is CASSFDRNTGELFF. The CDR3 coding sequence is TGTGCCAGTAGCTTTGACAGGAACACCGGGGAGCTGTTTTTT.

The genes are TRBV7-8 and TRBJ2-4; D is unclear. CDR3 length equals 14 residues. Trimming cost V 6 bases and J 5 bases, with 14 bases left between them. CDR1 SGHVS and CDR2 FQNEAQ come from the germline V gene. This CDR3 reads CASSGQASQNIQYF. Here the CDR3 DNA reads TGTGCCAGCAGTGGTCAAGCTAGTCAAAACATTCAGTACTTC.

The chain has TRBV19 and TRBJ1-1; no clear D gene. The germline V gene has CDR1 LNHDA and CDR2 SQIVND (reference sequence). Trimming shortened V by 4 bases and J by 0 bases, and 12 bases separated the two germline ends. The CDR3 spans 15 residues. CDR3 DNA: TGTGCCAGTAGTAAGGCGGCAACAATGAACACTGAAGCTTTCTTT. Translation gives CASSKAATMNTEAFF.

CDR3 DNA: TGTGCCAGCAGTTCCCGGACAGGGGTTCGGAGGTATGGCTACACCTTC. Amino acid sequence: CASSSRTGVRRYGYTF. The genes are TRBV27 and TRBJ1-2; 9 positions match TRBD1. The CDR3 runs to 16 residues. CDR1 MNHEY and CDR2 SMNVEV come from the germline V gene (reference sequence). V lost 4 bases to trimming and J lost 5 bases; unmatched junction nucleotides: 11.

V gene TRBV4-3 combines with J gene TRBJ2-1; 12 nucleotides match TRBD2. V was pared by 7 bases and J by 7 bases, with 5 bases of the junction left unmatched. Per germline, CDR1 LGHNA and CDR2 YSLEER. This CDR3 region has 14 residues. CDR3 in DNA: TGCGCCAGCAACAAAGGACTAGCGGGAAATGAGCAGTTCTTC. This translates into CASNKGLAGNEQFF.

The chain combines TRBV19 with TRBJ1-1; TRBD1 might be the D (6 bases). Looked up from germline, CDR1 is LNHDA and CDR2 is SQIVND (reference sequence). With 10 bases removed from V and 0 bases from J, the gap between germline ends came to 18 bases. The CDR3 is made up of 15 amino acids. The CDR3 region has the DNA TGTGCCACCAGCGAATTCGGGACAATGAACACTGAAGCTTTCTTT. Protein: CATSEFGTMNTEAFF.

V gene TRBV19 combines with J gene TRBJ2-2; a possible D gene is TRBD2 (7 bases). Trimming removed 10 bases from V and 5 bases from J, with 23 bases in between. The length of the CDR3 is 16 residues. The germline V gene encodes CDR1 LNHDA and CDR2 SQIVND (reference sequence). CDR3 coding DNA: TGTGCCACTCGCCAAAGGGGGGAGGGACTAACCGGGGAGCTGTTTTTT. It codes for CATRQRGEGLTGELFF.

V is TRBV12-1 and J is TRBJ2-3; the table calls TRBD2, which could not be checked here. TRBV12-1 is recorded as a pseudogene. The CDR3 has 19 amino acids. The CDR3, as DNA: TGTGCCAGCAGCTTGGAACTGCCGGGACTAGCGGGAGATAGGGGTACGCAGTATTTT. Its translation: CASSLELPGLAGDRGTQYF.

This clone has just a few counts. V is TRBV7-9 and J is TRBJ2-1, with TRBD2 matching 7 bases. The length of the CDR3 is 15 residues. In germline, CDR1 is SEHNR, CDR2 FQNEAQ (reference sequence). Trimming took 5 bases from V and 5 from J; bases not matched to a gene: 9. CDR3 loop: CASSPIGGSNNEQFF. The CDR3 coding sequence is TGTGCCAGCAGCCCCATAGGCGGGAGTAACAATGAGCAGTTCTTC.

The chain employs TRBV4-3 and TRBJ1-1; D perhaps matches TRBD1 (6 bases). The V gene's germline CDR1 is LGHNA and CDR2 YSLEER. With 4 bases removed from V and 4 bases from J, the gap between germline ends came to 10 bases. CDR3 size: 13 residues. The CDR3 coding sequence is TGCGCCAGCAGCCTCAGGGGATCCACTGAAGCTTTCTTT. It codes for CASSLRGSTEAFF.

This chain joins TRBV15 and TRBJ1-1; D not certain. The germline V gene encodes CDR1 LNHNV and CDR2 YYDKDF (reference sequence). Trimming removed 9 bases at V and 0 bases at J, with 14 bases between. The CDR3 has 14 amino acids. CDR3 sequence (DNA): TGTGCCACGGGTCAAGGCGGGATGAACACTGAAGCTTTCTTT. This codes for CATGQGGMNTEAFF.